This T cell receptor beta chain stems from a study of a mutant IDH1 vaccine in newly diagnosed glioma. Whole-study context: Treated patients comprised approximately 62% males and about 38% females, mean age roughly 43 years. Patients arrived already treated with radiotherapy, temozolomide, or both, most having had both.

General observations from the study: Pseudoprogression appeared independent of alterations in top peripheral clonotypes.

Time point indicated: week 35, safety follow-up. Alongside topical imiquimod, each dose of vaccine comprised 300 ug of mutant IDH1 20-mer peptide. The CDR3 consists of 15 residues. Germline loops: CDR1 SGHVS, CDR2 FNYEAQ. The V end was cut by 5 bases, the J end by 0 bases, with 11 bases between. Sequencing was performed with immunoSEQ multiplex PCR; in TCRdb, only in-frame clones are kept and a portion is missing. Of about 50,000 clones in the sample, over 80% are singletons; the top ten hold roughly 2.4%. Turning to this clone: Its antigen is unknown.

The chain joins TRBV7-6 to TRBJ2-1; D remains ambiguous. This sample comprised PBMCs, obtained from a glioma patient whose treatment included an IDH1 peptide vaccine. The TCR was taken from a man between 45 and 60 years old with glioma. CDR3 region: CASSPDHSSYNEQFF. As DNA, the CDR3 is TGTGCCAGCAGCCCGGACCACAGCTCCTACAATGAGCAGTTCTTC.